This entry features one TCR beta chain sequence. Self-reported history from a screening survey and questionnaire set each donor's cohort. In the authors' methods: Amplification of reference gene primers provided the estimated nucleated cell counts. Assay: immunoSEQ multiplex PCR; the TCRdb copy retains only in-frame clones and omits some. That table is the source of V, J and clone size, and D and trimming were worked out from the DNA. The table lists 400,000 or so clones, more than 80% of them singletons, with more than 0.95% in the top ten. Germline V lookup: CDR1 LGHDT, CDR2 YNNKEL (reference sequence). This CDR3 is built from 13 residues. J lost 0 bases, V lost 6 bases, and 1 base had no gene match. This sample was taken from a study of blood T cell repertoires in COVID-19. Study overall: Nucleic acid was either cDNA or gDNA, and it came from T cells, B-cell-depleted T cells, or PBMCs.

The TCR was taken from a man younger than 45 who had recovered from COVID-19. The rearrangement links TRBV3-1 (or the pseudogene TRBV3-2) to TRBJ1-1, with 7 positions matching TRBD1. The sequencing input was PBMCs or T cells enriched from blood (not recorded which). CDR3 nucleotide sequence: TGTGCCAGCAGACAGGGGATGAACACTGAAGCTTTCTTT. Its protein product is CASRQGMNTEAFF.